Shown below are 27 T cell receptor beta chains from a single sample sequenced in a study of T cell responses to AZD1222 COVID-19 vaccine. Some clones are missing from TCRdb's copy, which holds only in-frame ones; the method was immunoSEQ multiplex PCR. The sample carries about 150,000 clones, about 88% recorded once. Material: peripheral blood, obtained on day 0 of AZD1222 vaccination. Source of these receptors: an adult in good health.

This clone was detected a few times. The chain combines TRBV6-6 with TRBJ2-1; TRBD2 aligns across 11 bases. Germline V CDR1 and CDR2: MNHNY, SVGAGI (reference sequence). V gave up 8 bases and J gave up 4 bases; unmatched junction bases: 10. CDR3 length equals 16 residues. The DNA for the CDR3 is TGTGCCAGCTCTGGGGGGACTAGCGGAGTATACAATGAGCAGTTCTTC. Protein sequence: CASSGGTSGVYNEQFF.

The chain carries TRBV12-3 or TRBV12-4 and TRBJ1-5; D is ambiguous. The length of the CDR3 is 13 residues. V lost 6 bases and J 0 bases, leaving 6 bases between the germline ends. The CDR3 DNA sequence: TGTGCCAGCAGCCAACATAGCAATCAGCCCCAGCATTTT. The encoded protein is CASSQHSNQPQHF.

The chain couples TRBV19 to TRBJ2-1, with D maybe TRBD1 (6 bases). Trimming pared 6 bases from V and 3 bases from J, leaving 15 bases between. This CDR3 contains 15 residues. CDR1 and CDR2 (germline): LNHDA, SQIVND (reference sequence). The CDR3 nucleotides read TGTGCCAGTAGGACAGGAGCCCTACTCTACAATGAGCAGTTCTTC. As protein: CASRTGALLYNEQFF. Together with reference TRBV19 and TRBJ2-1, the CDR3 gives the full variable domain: DGGITQSPKYLFRKEGQNVTLSCEQNLNHDAMYWYRQDPGQGLRLIYYSQIVNDFQKGDIAEGYSVSREKKESFPLTVTSAQKNPTAFYLCASRTGALLYNEQFFGPGTRLTVL.

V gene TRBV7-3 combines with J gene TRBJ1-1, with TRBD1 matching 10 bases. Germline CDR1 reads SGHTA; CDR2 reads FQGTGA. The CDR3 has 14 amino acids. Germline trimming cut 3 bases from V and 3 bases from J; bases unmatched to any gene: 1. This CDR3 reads CASSLTGGDTEAFF. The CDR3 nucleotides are TGTGCCAGCAGCTTGACAGGGGGCGACACTGAAGCTTTCTTT. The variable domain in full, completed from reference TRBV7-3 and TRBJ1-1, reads GAGVSQTPSNKVTEKGKYVELRCDPISGHTALYWYRQSLGQGPEFLIYFQGTGAADDSGLPNDRFFAVRPEGSVSTLKIQRTERGDSAVYLCASSLTGGDTEAFFGQGTRLTVV.

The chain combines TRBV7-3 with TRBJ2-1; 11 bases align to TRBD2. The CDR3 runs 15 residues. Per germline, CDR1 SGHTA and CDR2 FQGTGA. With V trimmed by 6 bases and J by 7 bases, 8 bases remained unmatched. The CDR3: CASSLTSGSVNEQFF. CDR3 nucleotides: TGTGCCAGCAGTCTCACTAGCGGGAGTGTGAATGAGCAGTTCTTC. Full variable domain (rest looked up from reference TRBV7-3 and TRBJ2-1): GAGVSQTPSNKVTEKGKYVELRCDPISGHTALYWYRQSLGQGPEFLIYFQGTGAADDSGLPNDRFFAVRPEGSVSTLKIQRTERGDSAVYLCASSLTSGSVNEQFFGPGTRLTVL.

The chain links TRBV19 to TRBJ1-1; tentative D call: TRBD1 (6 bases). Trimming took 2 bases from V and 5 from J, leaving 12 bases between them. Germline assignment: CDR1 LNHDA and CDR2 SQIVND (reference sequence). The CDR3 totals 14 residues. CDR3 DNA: TGTGCCAGTAGTATAACAGGGCTTGGAACTGAAGCTTTCTTT. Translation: CASSITGLGTEAFF. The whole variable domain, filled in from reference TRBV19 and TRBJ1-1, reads DGGITQSPKYLFRKEGQNVTLSCEQNLNHDAMYWYRQDPGQGLRLIYYSQIVNDFQKGDIAEGYSVSREKKESFPLTVTSAQKNPTAFYLCASSITGLGTEAFFGQGTRLTVV.

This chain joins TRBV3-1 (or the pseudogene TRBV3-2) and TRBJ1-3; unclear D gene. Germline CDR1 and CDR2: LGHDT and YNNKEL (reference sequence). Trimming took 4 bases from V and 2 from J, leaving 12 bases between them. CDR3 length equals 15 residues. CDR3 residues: CASSRHGDTGNTIYF. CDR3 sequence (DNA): TGTGCCAGCAGCCGTCACGGTGATACTGGAAACACCATATATTTT.

Here the CDR3 reads CASSYDGTRKSEQYF. Here the CDR3 DNA reads TGTGCCAGCAGTTACGATGGGACTAGAAAGTCCGAGCAGTACTTC. This chain joins TRBV6-5 and TRBJ2-7; 8 bases match TRBD2. The germline V gene encodes CDR1 MNHEY and CDR2 SVGAGI. V was clipped by 2 bases and J by 6 bases; unmatched bases: 9. This CDR3 has 15 residues.

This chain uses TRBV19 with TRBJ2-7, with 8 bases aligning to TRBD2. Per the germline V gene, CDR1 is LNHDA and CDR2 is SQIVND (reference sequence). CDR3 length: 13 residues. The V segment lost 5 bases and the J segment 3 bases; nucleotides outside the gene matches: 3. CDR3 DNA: TGTGCCAGTAGTGACACTAGCGGCTACGAGCAGTACTTC. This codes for CASSDTSGYEQYF.

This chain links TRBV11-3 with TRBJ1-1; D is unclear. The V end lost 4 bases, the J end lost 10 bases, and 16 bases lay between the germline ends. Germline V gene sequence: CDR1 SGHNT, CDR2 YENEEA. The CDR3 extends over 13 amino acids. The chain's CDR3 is CASSSAAGYGAFF. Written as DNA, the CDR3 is TGTGCCAGCAGCTCCGCAGCGGGGTACGGAGCTTTCTTT.

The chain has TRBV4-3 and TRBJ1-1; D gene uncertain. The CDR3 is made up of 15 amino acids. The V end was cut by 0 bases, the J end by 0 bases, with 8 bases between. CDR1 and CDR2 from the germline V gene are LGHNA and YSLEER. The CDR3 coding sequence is TGCGCCAGCAGCCAAGACCCGACGATGAACACTGAAGCTTTCTTT. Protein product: CASSQDPTMNTEAFF.

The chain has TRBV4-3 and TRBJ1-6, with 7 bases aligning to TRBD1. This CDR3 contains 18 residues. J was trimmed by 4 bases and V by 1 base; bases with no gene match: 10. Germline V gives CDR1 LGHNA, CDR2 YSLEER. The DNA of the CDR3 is TGCGCCAGCAGCCAAGGTTTAGGGGGCTATTCTTATAATTCACCCCTCCACTTT. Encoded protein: CASSQGLGGYSYNSPLHF.

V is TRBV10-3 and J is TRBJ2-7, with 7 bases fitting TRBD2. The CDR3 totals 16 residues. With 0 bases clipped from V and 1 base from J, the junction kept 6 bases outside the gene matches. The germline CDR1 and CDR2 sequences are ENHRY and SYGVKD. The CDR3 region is CAISESGAGLSYEQYF. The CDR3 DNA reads TGTGCCATCAGTGAGTCAGGGGCGGGACTATCCTACGAGCAGTACTTC.

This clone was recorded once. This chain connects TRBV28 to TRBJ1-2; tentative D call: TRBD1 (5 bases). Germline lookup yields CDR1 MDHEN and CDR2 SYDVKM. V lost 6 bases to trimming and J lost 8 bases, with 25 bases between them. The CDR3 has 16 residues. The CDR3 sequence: CASRKFQAPPRGGYTF. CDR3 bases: TGTGCCAGCAGGAAGTTCCAGGCCCCTCCGAGGGGCGGCTACACCTTC.

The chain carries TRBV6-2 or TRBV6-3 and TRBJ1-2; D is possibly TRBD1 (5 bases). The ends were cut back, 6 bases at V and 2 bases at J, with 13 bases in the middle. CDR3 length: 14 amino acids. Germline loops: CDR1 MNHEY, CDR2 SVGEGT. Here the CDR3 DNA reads TGTGCCAGCAGCTGGGACGACCTAAACTATGGCTACACCTTC. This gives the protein CASSWDDLNYGYTF.

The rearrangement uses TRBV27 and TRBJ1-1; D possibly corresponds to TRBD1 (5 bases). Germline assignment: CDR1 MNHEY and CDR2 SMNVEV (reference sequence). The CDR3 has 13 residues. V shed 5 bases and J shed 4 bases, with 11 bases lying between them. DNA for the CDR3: TGTGCCAGCAGTACAGGTATGCCCACTGAAGCTTTCTTT. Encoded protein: CASSTGMPTEAFF.

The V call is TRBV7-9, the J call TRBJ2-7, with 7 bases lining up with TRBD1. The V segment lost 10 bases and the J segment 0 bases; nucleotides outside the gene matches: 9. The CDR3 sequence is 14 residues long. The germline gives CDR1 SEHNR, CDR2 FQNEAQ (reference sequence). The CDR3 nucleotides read TGTGCCACGACGACAGGGTTAAGCTCCTACGAGCAGTACTTC. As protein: CATTTGLSSYEQYF. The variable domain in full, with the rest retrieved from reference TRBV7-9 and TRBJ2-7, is DTGVSQNPRHKITKRGQNVTFRCDPISEHNRLYWYRQTLGQGPEFLTYFQNEAQLEKSRLLSDRFSAERPKGSFSTLEIQRTEQGDSAMYLCATTTGLSSYEQYFGPGTRLTVT.

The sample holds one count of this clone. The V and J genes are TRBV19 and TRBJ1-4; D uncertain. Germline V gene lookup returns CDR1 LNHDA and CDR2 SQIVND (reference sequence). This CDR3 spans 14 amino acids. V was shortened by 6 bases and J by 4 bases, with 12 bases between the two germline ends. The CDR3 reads CASSLWSFNEKLFF. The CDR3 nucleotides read TGTGCCAGTAGCCTTTGGAGTTTTAATGAAAAACTGTTTTTT.

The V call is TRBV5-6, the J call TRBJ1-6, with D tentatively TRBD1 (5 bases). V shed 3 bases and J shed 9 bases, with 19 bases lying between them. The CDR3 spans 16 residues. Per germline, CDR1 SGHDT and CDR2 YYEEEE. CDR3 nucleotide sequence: TGTGCCAGCAGCTGGGCCCCGGGACCCTTAATTTCACCCCTCCACTTT. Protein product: CASSWAPGPLISPLHF.

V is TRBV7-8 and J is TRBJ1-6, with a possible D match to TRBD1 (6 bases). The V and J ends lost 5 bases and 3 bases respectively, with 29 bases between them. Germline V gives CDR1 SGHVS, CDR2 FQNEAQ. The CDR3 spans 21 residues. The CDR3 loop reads CASSPLAGGRLPLSYNSPLHF. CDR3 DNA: TGTGCCAGCAGCCCCCTGGCGGGGGGCAGACTGCCCCTTAGCTATAATTCACCCCTCCACTTT.

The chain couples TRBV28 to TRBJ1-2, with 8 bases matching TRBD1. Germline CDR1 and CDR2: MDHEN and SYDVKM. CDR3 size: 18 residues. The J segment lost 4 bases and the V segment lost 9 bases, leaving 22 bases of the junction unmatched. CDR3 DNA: TGTGCCAGTTATGGGGGAGGGGACAGGCCGGATCTGGGCTATGGCTACACCTTC. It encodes CASYGGGDRPDLGYGYTF.

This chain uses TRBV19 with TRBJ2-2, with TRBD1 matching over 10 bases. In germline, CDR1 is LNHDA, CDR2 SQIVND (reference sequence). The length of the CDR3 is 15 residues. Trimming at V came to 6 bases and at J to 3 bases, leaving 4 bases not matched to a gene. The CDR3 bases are TGTGCCAGTAGCCCGGACAGGGGGGACACCGGGGAGCTGTTTTTT. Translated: CASSPDRGDTGELFF.

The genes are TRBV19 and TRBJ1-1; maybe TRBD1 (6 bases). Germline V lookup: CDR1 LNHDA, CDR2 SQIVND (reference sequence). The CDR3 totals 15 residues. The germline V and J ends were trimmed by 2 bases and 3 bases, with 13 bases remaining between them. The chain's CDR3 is CASSIHAGVDTEAFF. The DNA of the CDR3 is TGTGCCAGTAGTATACATGCAGGGGTGGACACTGAAGCTTTCTTT.

The CDR3 reads CASSQSQGWYGYTF. The CDR3 DNA is TGCGCCAGCAGCCAGTCCCAGGGATGGTATGGCTACACCTTC. V and J are TRBV4-1 and TRBJ1-2; tentative D call: TRBD1 (5 bases). The CDR3 covers 14 residues. Germline V gene lookup returns CDR1 MGHRA and CDR2 YSYEKL. The V end lost 3 bases, the J end lost 5 bases, and 13 bases lay between the germline ends.

CDR3 sequence: CASSLTMNTEAFF. Written as DNA, the CDR3 is TGTGCCAGCAGCCTCACGATGAACACTGAAGCTTTCTTT. The V and J genes are TRBV9 and TRBJ1-1; no firm D call. The V end was cut by 4 bases, the J end by 0 bases, with 7 bases between. The CDR3 extends over 13 amino acids. Germline-derived CDR1 and CDR2 are SGDLS and YYNGEE.

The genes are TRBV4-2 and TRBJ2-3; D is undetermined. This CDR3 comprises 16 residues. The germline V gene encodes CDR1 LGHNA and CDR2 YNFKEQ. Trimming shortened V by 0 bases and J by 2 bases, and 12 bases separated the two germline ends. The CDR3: CASSQDRNGDTDTQYF. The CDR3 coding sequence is TGTGCCAGCAGCCAAGATCGGAACGGTGACACAGATACGCAGTATTTT.

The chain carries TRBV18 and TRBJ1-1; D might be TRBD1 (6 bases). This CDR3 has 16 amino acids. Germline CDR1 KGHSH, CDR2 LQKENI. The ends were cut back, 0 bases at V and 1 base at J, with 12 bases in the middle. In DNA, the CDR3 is TGTGCCAGCTCACCACCGGGGGGGCATAGGAACACTGAAGCTTTCTTT. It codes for CASSPPGGHRNTEAFF.